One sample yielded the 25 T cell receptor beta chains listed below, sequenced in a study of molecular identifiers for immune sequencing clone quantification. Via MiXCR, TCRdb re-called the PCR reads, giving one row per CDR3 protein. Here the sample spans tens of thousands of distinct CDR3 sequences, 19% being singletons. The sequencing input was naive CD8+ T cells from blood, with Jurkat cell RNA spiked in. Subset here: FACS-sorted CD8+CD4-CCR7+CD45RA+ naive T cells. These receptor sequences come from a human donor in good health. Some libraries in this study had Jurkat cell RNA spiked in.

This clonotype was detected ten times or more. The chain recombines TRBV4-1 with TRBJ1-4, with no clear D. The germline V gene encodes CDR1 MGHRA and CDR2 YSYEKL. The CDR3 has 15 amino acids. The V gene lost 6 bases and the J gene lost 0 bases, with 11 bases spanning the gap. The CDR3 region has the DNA TGCGCCAGCAGACGTGGGCCTACAACTAATGAAAAACTGTTTTTT. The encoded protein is CASRRGPTTNEKLFF.

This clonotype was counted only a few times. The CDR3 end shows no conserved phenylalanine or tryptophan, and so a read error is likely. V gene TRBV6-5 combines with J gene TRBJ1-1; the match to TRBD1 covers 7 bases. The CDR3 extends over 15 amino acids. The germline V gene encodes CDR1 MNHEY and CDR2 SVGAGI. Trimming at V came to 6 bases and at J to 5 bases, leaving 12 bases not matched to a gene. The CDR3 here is CASRKDREGATEAFS. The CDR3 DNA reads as TGTGCCAGCAGAAAAGACAGGGAAGGAGCGACTGAAGCTTTCTCT.

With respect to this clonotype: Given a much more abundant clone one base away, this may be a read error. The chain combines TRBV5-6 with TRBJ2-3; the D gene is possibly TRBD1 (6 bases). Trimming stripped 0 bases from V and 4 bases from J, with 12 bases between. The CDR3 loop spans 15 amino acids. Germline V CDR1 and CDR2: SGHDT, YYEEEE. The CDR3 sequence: CASSLDRALPDTQYF. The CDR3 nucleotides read TGTGCCAGCAGCTTGGACAGGGCGCTTCCAGATACGCAGTATTTT.

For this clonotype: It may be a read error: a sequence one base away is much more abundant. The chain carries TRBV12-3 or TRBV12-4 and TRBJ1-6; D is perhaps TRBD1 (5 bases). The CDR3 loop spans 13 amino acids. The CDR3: CASSPGFGSPLRF. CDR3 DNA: TGTGCCAGCAGTCCAGGGTTCGGATCACCCCTCCGCTTT.

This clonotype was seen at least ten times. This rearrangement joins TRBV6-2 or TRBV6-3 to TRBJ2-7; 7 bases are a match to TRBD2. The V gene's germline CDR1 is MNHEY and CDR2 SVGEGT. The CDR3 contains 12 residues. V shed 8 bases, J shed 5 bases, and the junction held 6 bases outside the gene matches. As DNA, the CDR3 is TGTGCCAGCTGCCGGGCGGGGGACGAGCAGTACTTC. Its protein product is CASCRAGDEQYF.

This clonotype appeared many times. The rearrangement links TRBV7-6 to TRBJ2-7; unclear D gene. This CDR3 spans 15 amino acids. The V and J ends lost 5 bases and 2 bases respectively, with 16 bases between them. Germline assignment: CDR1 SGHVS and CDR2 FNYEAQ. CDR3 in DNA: TGTGCCAGCAGCCTCTGGGCAGCTGCTACCTACGAGCAGTACTTC. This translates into CASSLWAAATYEQYF.

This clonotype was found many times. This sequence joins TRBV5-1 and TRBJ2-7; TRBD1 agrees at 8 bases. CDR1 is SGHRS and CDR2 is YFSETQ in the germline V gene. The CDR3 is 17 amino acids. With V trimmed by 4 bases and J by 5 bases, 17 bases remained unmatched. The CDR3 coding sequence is TGCGCCAGCAGCCCAACCTATCTGCGGACAGGGAGAGACGAGCAGTACTTC. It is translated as CASSPTYLRTGRDEQYF.

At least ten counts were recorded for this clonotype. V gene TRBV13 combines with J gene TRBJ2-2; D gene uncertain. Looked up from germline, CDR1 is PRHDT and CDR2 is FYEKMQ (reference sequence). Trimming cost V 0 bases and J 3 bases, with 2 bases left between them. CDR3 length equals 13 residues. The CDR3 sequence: CASSLGDTGELFF. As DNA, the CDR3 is TGTGCCAGCAGCTTAGGGGACACCGGGGAGCTGTTTTTT.

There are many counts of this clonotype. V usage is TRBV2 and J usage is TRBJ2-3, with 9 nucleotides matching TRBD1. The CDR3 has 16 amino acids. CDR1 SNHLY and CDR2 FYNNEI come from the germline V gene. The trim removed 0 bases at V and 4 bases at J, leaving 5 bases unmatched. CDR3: CASSEALGQGSDTQYF. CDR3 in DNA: TGTGCCAGCAGTGAAGCTCTGGGACAGGGTTCAGATACGCAGTATTTT.

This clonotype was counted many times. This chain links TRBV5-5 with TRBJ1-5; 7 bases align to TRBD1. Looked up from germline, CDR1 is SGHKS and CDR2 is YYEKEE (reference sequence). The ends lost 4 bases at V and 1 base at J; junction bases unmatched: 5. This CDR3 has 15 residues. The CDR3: CASSPGTVSNQPQHF. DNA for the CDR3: TGTGCCAGCAGCCCGGGGACAGTAAGCAATCAGCCCCAGCATTTT.

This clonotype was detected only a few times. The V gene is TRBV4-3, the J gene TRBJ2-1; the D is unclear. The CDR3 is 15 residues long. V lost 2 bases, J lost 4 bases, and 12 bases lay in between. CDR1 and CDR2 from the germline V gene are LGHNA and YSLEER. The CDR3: CASSQWFGDYNEQFF. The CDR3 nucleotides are TGCGCCAGCAGCCAATGGTTTGGAGATTACAATGAGCAGTTCTTC.

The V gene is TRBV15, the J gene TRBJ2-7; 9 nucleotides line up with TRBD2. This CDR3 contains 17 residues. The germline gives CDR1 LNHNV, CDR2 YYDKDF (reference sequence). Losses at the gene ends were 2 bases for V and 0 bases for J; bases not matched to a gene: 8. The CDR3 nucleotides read TGTGCCACCAGCAGACAACGACTAGCGGCGAGCTCCTACGAGCAGTACTTC. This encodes CATSRQRLAASSYEQYF.

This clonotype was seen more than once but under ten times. The CDR3 DNA follows: TGTGCCAGCAGTCGTCCCGGGACTGGGGACTCCTACAATGAGCAGTTCTTC. Translating it yields CASSRPGTGDSYNEQFF. The chain links TRBV6-2 or TRBV6-3 to TRBJ2-1; D might be TRBD2 (6 bases). The CDR3 spans 17 residues. Germline lookup yields CDR1 MNHEY and CDR2 SVGEGT. V lost 5 bases, J lost 0 bases, and 17 bases lay in between.

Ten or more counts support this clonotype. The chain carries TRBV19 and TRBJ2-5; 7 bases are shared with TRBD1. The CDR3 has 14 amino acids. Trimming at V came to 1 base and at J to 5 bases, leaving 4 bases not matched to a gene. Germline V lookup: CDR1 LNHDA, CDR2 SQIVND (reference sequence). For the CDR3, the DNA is TGTGCCAGTAGTATAGGGCAGGGGGATGAGACCCAGTACTTC. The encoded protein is CASSIGQGDETQYF.

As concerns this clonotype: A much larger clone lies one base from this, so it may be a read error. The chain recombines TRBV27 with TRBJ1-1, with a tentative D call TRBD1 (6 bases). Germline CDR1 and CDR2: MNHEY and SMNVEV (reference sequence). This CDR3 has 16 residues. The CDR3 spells CASSLSTGIMNTGAFF. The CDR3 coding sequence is TGTGCCAGCAGTTTATCTACAGGGATAATGAACACTGGAGCTTTCTTT.

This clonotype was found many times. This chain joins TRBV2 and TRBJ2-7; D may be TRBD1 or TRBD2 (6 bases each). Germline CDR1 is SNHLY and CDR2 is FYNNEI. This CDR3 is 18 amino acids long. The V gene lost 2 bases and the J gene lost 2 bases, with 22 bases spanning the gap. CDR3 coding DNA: TGTGCCAGCAGTGAAATGGGGCGGGACACCGAGGCAGCCTACGAGCAGTACTTC. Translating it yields CASSEMGRDTEAAYEQYF.

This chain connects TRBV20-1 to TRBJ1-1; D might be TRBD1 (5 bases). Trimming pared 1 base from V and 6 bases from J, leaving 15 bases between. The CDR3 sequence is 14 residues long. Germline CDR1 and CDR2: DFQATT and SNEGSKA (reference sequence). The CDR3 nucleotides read TGCAGTGCTAGAGCCTACGGGGGACGGGCTGAAGCTTTCTTT. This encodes CSARAYGGRAEAFF.

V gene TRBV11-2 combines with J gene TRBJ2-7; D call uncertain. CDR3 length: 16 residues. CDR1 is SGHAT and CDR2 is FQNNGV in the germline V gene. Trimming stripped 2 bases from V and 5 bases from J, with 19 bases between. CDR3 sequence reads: CASSLTATPLKNEQYF. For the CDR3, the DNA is TGTGCCAGCAGCTTAACTGCCACGCCACTGAAGAACGAGCAGTACTTC.

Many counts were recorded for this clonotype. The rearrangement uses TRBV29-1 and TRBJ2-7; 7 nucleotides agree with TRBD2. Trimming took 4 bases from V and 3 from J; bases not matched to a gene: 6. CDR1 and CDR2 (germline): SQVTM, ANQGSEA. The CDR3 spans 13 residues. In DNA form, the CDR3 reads TGCAGCGTTGTCGGGGGGATCCTCTACGAGCAGTACTTC. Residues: CSVVGGILYEQYF.

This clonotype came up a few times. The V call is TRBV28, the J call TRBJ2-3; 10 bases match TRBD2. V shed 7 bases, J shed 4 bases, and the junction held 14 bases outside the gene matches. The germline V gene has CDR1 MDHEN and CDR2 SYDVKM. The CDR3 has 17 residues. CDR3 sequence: CASTLYSAGGPSDTQYF. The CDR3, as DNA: TGTGCCAGCACCCTATATTCAGCGGGAGGGCCGTCAGATACGCAGTATTTT.

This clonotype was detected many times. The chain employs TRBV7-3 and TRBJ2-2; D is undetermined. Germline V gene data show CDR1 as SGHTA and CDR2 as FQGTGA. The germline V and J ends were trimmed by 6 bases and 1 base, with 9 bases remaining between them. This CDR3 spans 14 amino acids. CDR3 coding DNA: TGTGCCAGCAGTCCTGCAGGGAACACCGGGGAGCTGTTTTTT. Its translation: CASSPAGNTGELFF.

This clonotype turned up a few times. The CDR3 sequence: CASSLAPVHEQFF. For the CDR3, the DNA is TGTGCCAGCAGTTTAGCGCCTGTGCATGAGCAGTTCTTC. This chain joins TRBV12-3 or TRBV12-4 and TRBJ2-1; D call uncertain. The CDR3 runs to 13 residues. The germline V and J ends were trimmed by 0 bases and 8 bases, with 8 bases remaining between them.

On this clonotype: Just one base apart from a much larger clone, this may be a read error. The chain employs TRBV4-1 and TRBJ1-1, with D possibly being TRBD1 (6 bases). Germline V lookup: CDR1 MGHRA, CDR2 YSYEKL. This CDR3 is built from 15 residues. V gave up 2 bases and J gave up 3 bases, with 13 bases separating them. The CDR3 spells CASSQPDRTDTEAFF. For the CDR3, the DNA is TGCGCCAGCAGCCAACCAGACAGGACCGACACTGAAGCTTTCTTT.

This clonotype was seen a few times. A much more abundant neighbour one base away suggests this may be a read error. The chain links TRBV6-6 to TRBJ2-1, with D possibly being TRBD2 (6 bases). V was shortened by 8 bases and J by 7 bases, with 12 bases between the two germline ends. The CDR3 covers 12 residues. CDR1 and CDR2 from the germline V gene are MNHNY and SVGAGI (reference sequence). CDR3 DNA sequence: TGTGCCAGCGACCGCGCGGGGAATGAGCAGTTCTTC. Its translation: CASDRAGNEQFF.

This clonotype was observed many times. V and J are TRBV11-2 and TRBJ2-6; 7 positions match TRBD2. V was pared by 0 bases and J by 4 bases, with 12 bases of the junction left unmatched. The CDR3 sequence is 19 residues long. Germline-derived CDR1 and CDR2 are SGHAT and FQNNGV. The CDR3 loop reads CASSLEVPLAPGGANVLTF. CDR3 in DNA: TGTGCCAGCAGCTTAGAGGTCCCACTAGCGCCGGGAGGGGCCAACGTCCTGACTTTC.